These T cell receptor beta chains were read from a single sample in a study of T cells expressing NK-cell markers. TCRdb reprocessed the 5' RACE reads, with one entry per CDR3 protein and no DNA. Recorded for this sample: a few hundred thousand distinct CDR3 sequences. The sample taken for sequencing was blood T cells: a sorted CD56 or NKG2C T cell subset, CD4+ or CD8+ T cells, or bulk PBMC T cells (not recorded which). These receptors were collected from a young man in good health. Each CDR3 is given with its conserved first and last residue.

j_call,v_call,cdr3_aa
TRBJ2-7,TRBV12-3/TRBV12-4,CASSSSDRGEQYF
TRBJ2-1,TRBV15,CATGPGRLYNEQFF
TRBJ2-2,TRBV5-1,CASSMTSAPGTGELFF
TRBJ2-3,TRBV20-1,CSANRGEAGGPSTDTQYF
TRBJ2-1,TRBV14,CASSHSTTSGLRGQFF
TRBJ2-4,TRBV4-1,CASSQGRVMGVGKNIQYF
TRBJ1-1,TRBV7-2,CASSLVGVSLMNTEAFF
TRBJ2-1,TRBV15,CATQPDMMRNEQFF
TRBJ1-5,TRBV7-9,CASSGQGQPQHF
TRBJ1-2,TRBV29-1,CSVERGNYGYTF
TRBJ2-2,TRBV4-1,CASSQPGAGWSTGELFF
TRBJ2-7,TRBV6-4,CASGGTSGRPYEQYF
TRBJ2-7,TRBV29-1,CSVGISSYEQYF
TRBJ2-1,TRBV20-1,CSASGDRDPTGEFF
TRBJ2-3,TRBV20-1,CSATLPPSAEVLESTDTQYF
TRBJ1-2,TRBV7-2,CASSLRFLGGYTF
TRBJ2-1,TRBV9,CASSVQAGGGYNEQFF
TRBJ1-2,TRBV5-1,CASSYSREYGYTF
TRBJ1-2,TRBV6-2/TRBV6-3,CASSLMTGRYGYTF
TRBJ2-2,TRBV6-5,CASSFGDGELFF